This TCR beta chain came from a study of blood T cell repertoires in COVID-19. With 3 bases clipped from V and 6 bases from J, the junction kept 5 bases outside the gene matches. CDR1 SGHNT and CDR2 YYREEE come from the germline V gene (reference sequence). The CDR3 spans 13 residues. In the authors' workflow: The authors estimated nucleated cell counts from reference gene primer amplification. Measured with immunoSEQ multiplex PCR; TCRdb has only the in-frame clones, and not every one. The DNA was the basis for D and trimming; V, J and clone size are from that table. The sample records roughly 120,000 clones, 86% being singletons.

The receptor was isolated from a man aged 65 to 85 who had recovered from COVID-19. The chain carries TRBV5-4 and TRBJ2-7; 8 bases agree with TRBD2. Source material: peripheral blood. As DNA, the CDR3 is TGTGCCAGCAGCTACGGGGGGGTGGGCGAGCAGTACTTC. Its translation is CASSYGGVGEQYF.